These 10 T cell receptor beta chains were sequenced from one sample in a study of blood T cell repertoires in COVID-19. Data came from immunoSEQ multiplex PCR; TCRdb stores just in-frame clones and leaves some out. Here the sample spans more than 150,000 clones, about four fifths being singletons. Input material: peripheral blood. The receptor source for this set is a woman older than 75 with acute or convalescent COVID-19.

The sample holds a few counts of this clone. This rearrangement joins TRBV7-9 to TRBJ2-1; 7 bases are shared with TRBD2. Germline CDR1 is SEHNR and CDR2 is FQNEAQ (reference sequence). Unmatched junction bases numbered 9, after V lost 5 bases and J lost 5 bases. The CDR3 extends over 15 amino acids. CDR3 DNA: TGTGCCAGCAGCACATGGGGGGGAGCGGACAATGAGCAGTTCTTC. Translating it yields CASSTWGGADNEQFF.

The V gene is TRBV5-1, the J gene TRBJ2-3, with 8 bases lining up with TRBD2. Germline trimming cut 0 bases from V and 0 bases from J; bases unmatched to any gene: 0. Germline V lookup: CDR1 SGHRS, CDR2 YFSETQ. CDR3 length: 15 amino acids. CDR3 sequence: CASSLASGSTDTQYF. CDR3 bases: TGCGCCAGCAGCTTGGCTAGCGGGAGCACAGATACGCAGTATTTT.

The V call is TRBV20-1, the J call TRBJ2-1, with TRBD2 matching 7 bases. J gave up 9 bases and V 3 bases, and 11 bases lay outside the gene matches. The germline V gene encodes CDR1 DFQATT and CDR2 SNEGSKA (reference sequence). This CDR3 is 14 amino acids long. CDR3 sequence: CSASINGLGFEQFF. The CDR3 DNA reads TGCAGTGCTAGTATCAACGGACTAGGTTTTGAGCAGTTCTTC.

This chain joins TRBV7-8 and TRBJ1-4; D is perhaps TRBD1 (5 bases). V lost 2 bases, J lost 0 bases, and 10 bases lay in between. Looked up from germline, CDR1 is SGHVS and CDR2 is FQNEAQ. The CDR3 spans 16 residues. CDR3 residues: CASSLREGSTNEKLFF. Here the CDR3 DNA reads TGTGCCAGCAGCTTACGGGAGGGGTCAACTAATGAAAAACTGTTTTTT.

The chain uses TRBV25-1 and TRBJ1-1; 7 nucleotides align to TRBD1. CDR3 length equals 15 residues. Germline CDR1 and CDR2: MGHDK and SYGVNS. V dropped 4 bases and J dropped 1; count of bases not matched to a gene: 6. The CDR3 here is CASSAYRGGNTEAFF. The CDR3 DNA sequence: TGTGCCAGCAGTGCATACAGGGGCGGGAACACTGAAGCTTTCTTT.

The V and J genes are TRBV3-1 (or the pseudogene TRBV3-2) and TRBJ2-7, with TRBD2 identical over 16 bases. After removal of 3 bases from V and 2 bases from J, the junction contained 4 bases not matched to a gene. The germline V gene has CDR1 LGHDT and CDR2 YNNKEL (reference sequence). The CDR3 consists of 17 residues. The CDR3 spells CASSHGTSGRVPYEQYF. In DNA form, the CDR3 reads TGTGCCAGCAGCCACGGGACTAGCGGGAGGGTGCCCTACGAGCAGTACTTC.

This chain joins TRBV28 and TRBJ1-2; 8 nucleotides agree with TRBD1. Germline CDR1 MDHEN, CDR2 SYDVKM. The CDR3 runs 15 residues. After removal of 4 bases from V and 3 bases from J, the junction contained 7 bases not matched to a gene. This CDR3 reads CASSSPPGQDYGYTF. DNA for the CDR3: TGTGCCAGCAGTTCTCCACCGGGACAGGACTATGGCTACACCTTC.

This sequence joins TRBV25-1 and TRBJ1-4; unclear D gene. The CDR3 contains 16 residues. CDR1 and CDR2 from the germline V gene are MGHDK and SYGVNS. With 4 bases removed from V and 1 base from J, the gap between germline ends came to 13 bases. The CDR3 reads CASSGGVTGTNEKLFF. CDR3 DNA sequence: TGTGCCAGCAGTGGGGGAGTAACGGGAACTAATGAAAAACTGTTTTTT.

V usage is TRBV4-1 and J usage is TRBJ1-2, with a weak D call TRBD1 (6 bases). The CDR3 extends over 19 amino acids. Trimming left V 1 base short and J 0 bases short, with 21 bases between. The germline gives CDR1 MGHRA, CDR2 YSYEKL. CDR3 nucleotides: TGCGCCAGCAGCCAAGCCCCACCGGGGGGGCTAGGGGCTAACTATGGCTACACCTTC. Amino acid sequence: CASSQAPPGGLGANYGYTF.

This clone was seen once. The chain has TRBV19 and TRBJ1-1, with TRBD1 as a possible D gene (6 bases). The V end lost 6 bases, the J end lost 6 bases, and 14 bases lay between the germline ends. The CDR3 contains 13 residues. In germline, CDR1 is LNHDA, CDR2 SQIVND (reference sequence). The CDR3 is CASRPQGNSEAFF. DNA for the CDR3: TGTGCCAGTAGGCCCCAGGGGAATTCTGAAGCTTTCTTT. The variable domain in full, completed from reference TRBV19 and TRBJ1-1, reads DGGITQSPKYLFRKEGQNVTLSCEQNLNHDAMYWYRQDPGQGLRLIYYSQIVNDFQKGDIAEGYSVSREKKESFPLTVTSAQKNPTAFYLCASRPQGNSEAFFGQGTRLTVV.